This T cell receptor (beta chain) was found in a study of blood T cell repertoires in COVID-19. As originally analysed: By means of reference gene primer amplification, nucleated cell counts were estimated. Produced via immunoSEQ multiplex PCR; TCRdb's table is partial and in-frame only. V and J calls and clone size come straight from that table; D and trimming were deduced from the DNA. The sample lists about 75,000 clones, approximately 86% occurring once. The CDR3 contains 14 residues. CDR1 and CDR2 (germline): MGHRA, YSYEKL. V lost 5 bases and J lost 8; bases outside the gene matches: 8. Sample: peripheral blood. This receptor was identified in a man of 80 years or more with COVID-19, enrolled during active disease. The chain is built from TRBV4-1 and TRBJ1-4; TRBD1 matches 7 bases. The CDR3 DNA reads TGCGCCAGCAGCTTCACCGGGACAGAAGAAAAACTGTTTTTT. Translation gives CASSFTGTEEKLFF.